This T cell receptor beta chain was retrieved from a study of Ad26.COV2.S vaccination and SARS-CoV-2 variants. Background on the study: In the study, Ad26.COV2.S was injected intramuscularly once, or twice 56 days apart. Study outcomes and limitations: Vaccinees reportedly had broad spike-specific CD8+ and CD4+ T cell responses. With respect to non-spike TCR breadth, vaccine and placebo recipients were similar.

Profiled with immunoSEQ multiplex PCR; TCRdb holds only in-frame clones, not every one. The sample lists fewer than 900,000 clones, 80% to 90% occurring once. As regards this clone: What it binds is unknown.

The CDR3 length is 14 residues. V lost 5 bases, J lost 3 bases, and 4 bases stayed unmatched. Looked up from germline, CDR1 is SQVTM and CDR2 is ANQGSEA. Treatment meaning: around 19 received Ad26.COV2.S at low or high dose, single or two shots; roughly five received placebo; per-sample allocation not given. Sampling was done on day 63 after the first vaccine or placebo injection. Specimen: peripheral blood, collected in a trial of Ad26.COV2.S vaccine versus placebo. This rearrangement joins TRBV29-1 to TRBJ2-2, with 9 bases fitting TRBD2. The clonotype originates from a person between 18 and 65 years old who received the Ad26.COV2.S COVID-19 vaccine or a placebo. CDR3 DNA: TGCAGCGTTCGGAGACTAGCGGACACCGGGGAGCTGTTTTTT. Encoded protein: CSVRRLADTGELFF.